A selection of T cell receptor beta chains follows, all from one sample in a study of cytomegalovirus exposure and HLA in healthy donors. The table came from immunoSEQ multiplex PCR; TCRdb's copy has only in-frame clones and leaves some out. Among roughly 99,000 clones listed, approximately 76% were seen once. The specimen sequenced was PBMCs. These receptors originate from a man younger than 30 in good health and CMV-seronegative. CDR3s include the opening cysteine and the closing phenylalanine or tryptophan. Fields, in order: D gene, J gene, V gene, clone size, CDR3 DNA, CDR3 protein. D genes are given only for firm matches. Some rows have no size entry. The others give once, few or many, or a class for an expanded clone.

>NA|TRBJ2-5|TRBV11-2|NA
TGTGCCAGCAGCCCAGGGGTTCAAGAGACCCAGTACTTC
CASSPGVQETQYF
>NA|TRBJ1-2|TRBV28|once
TGTGCCAGCAGTATAGACAGCTCGGTCGGCTACACCTTC
CASSIDSSVGYTF
>TRBD1|TRBJ2-2|TRBV7-9|NA
TGTGCCAGCAGCTCCAGGGGGCCCCAGGGCAACACCGGGGAGCTGTTTTTT
CASSSRGPQGNTGELFF
>NA|TRBJ2-3|TRBV9|NA
TGTGCCAGCAGCGTCCCTAAAGAAACGTCTGGTGCTAGCACAGATACGCAGTATTTT
CASSVPKETSGASTDTQYF
>TRBD1|TRBJ1-2|TRBV23-1|NA
TGCGCCAGCAGTCAATCCCCAGGGGGCGATGGCTACACCTTC
CASSQSPGGDGYTF
>NA|TRBJ1-2|TRBV4-1|NA
TGCGCCAGCAGCCAAGTTGGGGGGGCGAATGGCTACACCTTC
CASSQVGGANGYTF
>NA|TRBJ1-1|TRBV11-3|NA
TGTGCCAGCAGCTTAGGGTCGGAGACTGAAGCTTTCTTT
CASSLGSETEAFF
>TRBD1|TRBJ1-5|TRBV6-6|NA
TGTGCCAGCAGTTACGGGACAGGGCCCCATCAGCCCCAGCATTTT
CASSYGTGPHQPQHF
>TRBD1|TRBJ2-1|TRBV7-3|NA
TGTGCCAGAGGACAGGGTTTCAATGAGCAGTTCTTC
CARGQGFNEQFF
>TRBD1|TRBJ1-6|TRBV5-1|few
TGCGCCAGCAGCAGGGACAGCAATTCACCCCTCCACTTT
CASSRDSNSPLHF
>TRBD1|TRBJ2-7|TRBV5-6|NA
TGTGCCAGCAGCTTGCGTACCGGGACAGGGGGCTACGAGCAGTACTTC
CASSLRTGTGGYEQYF
>NA|TRBJ2-7|TRBV6-6|NA
TGTGCCAGCAGTTACGGCGACAGGGAGCAGTACTTC
CASSYGDREQYF
>NA|TRBJ1-2|TRBV7-8|many
TGTGCCAGCAGCTTAGTTCAGGAACCGATACATGGCTACACCTTC
CASSLVQEPIHGYTF
>NA|TRBJ1-1|TRBV29-1|NA
TGCAGCGTTGAACGGGGGGGGGCCGGCACTGAAGCTTTCTTT
CSVERGGAGTEAFF
>NA|TRBJ2-3|TRBV4-3|NA
TGCGCCAGCAGCCAAGATCGCCGGGGGAAGAAGACAGATACGCAGTATTTT
CASSQDRRGKKTDTQYF
>NA|TRBJ2-5|TRBV7-2|NA
TGTGCCAGCAGCTTTAGTGGGGCCCGGGAGACCCAGTACTTC
CASSFSGARETQYF
>NA|TRBJ2-2|TRBV5-4|NA
TGTGCCAGCAGCTTGGAGGTGGGGGGCACCGGGGAGCTGTTTTTT
CASSLEVGGTGELFF
>TRBD1|TRBJ2-6|TRBV5-4|few
TGTGCCAGCAGCTCCGGACAGGGGATCTCTGGGGCCAACGTCCTGACTTTC
CASSSGQGISGANVLTF
>NA|TRBJ1-2|TRBV7-9|NA
TGTGCCAGCAGCTTAGTCGGTACAGACTATGGCTACACCTTC
CASSLVGTDYGYTF
>TRBD2|TRBJ2-2|TRBV7-3|NA
TGTGCCAGCAGCTCACGCGGGGGGACTGGAACCGGGGAGCTGTTTTTT
CASSSRGGTGTGELFF
>TRBD2|TRBJ2-7|TRBV15|NA
TGTGCCACCAGCAGACGGGGACTAGCGGGGGGGCCATACGAGCAGTACTTC
CATSRRGLAGGPYEQYF
>NA|TRBJ2-5|TRBV5-8|NA
TGTGCCAGCAGCAGGGGACACCTCCTCGAGACCCAGTACTTC
CASSRGHLLETQYF
>TRBD1|TRBJ2-2|TRBV19|few
TGTGCCAGTAGTATGGGCGGGACAGGGAGCACCGGGGAGCTGTTTTTT
CASSMGGTGSTGELFF
>TRBD1|TRBJ1-6|TRBV19|NA
TGTGCCAGTAGTACGACAGGGAATTCACCCCTCCACTTT
CASSTTGNSPLHF
>NA|TRBJ1-5|TRBV2|NA
TGTGCCAGCAGCTTCCTTGGGGGGGGATCCAATAGCAATCAGCCCCAGCATTTT
CASSFLGGGSNSNQPQHF
>TRBD2|TRBJ2-2|TRBV5-4|NA
TGTGCCAGCAGCCGGGGACTAGCGGGGGGTGGAACCGGGGAGCTGTTTTTT
CASSRGLAGGGTGELFF
>NA|TRBJ2-3|TRBV6-5|NA
TGTGCCAGCGGGGGGTCGGCGGCAGATACGCAGTATTTT
CASGGSAADTQYF
>NA|TRBJ2-7|TRBV5-4|NA
TGTGCCAGCAGCTTCACAGGGTCCCCCTACGAGCAGTACTTC
CASSFTGSPYEQYF
>NA|TRBJ1-2|TRBV29-1|few
TGCAGCGTTGGTTCCGGTTATGGCTACACCTTC
CSVGSGYGYTF
>NA|TRBJ2-3|TRBV6-5|NA
TGTGCCAGCACCCCGGGGAGTTTCACAGATACGCAGTATTTT
CASTPGSFTDTQYF
>TRBD1|TRBJ1-1|TRBV5-1|few
TGCGCCAGCAGCAGGAACACAGGGGCGGCCACTGAAGCTTTCTTT
CASSRNTGAATEAFF
>NA|TRBJ1-1|TRBV27|NA
TGTGCCAGCAGTTTAGGGTCGGGGGGAGTGAACACTGAAGCTTTCTTT
CASSLGSGGVNTEAFF
>NA|TRBJ1-2|TRBV19|once
TGTGCCAGTAGTGGGAGTAGGGCGGAAGGCTACACCTTC
CASSGSRAEGYTF
>NA|TRBJ1-4|TRBV7-6|many
TGTGCCAGCAGCCCGACCAACGGGGGGGAAAAACTGTTTTTT
CASSPTNGGEKLFF
>NA|TRBJ1-3|TRBV7-8|NA
TGTGCCAGCAGCCGCTGGGCAGGCAGCTCTCTTACAGGGAACACCATATATTTT
CASSRWAGSSLTGNTIYF
>NA|TRBJ1-5|TRBV6-1|NA
TGTGCCAGCAGTGAGACAACAGGGAATTGGCAGCCCCAGCATTTT
CASSETTGNWQPQHF